A selection of T cell receptor beta chains follows, all from one sample in a study of blood T cell repertoires in COVID-19. Clones were sequenced by immunoSEQ multiplex PCR, and TCRdb holds only the in-frame ones, with some missing. The sample holds some 390,000 clones, about 87% seen once. Sequenced input: peripheral blood. These TCRs come from a woman aged 55 to 70 with COVID-19, enrolled during active disease. Both conserved end residues are part of each CDR3. The D gene is left open where the match is weak. Clone size is given for some rows only: seen once, a few or many times, or a class if the clone is expanded.

cdr3_aa | d_call | clone_size | v_call
CASSWAGGDTGELFF | TRBD1 | - | TRBV7-7
CASSYTDSEETQYF | - | - | TRBV6-5
CASSGPSDRGVWGYTF | TRBD1 | - | TRBV28
CASSLEGRPNTEAFF | - | once | TRBV11-2
CASSSDRGPLYF | TRBD1 | - | TRBV7-3
CASSELGGGYTF | - | - | TRBV2
CASRQANTGELFF | - | - | TRBV28
CASSPTGAGNTIYF | TRBD1 | - | TRBV14
CASSLTRTSGTETQYF | TRBD2 | - | TRBV7-3
CASTGQGYNSPLHF | TRBD1 | - | TRBV25-1
CASSPFGVTQSAQHF | - | - | TRBV2
CASSLNIAEAFF | - | - | TRBV7-9
CASSDSGFYEQYF | - | - | TRBV12-3/TRBV12-4
CASSVDSVTEAFF | - | - | TRBV7-3
CATRSGGETDTQYF | TRBD2 | - | TRBV28
CASSPPRGGGRTGELFF | - | - | TRBV18
CASSSYRNTEAFF | - | - | TRBV6-5
CASSETVGDTIYF | - | - | TRBV10-2
CASSSTGAAIFLHF | - | - | TRBV11-2
CASSRGQERSPAKLFF | TRBD1 | - | TRBV19
CASSITGKRPSRREQFF | - | few | TRBV7-9
CASKEGTGTGNYNEQFF | TRBD1 | once | TRBV2
CASSEDRTNYGYTF | - | few | TRBV2
CASSPPQANEQYF | - | - | TRBV18